One sample yielded the 25 T cell receptor beta chains listed below, sequenced in a study of T-cell reconstitution after alpha-beta-depleted transplantation in children. Unique molecular identifiers were used to barcode this TCRbeta library. TCRdb used MiXCR to reprocess the PCR reads, holding one entry per CDR3 protein. This sample has 400,000 to 500,000 distinct CDR3 sequences; roughly a tenth occur once, and the top ten carry approximately 5%. This specimen consisted of PBMCs from the stem cell graft donor, obtained from the stem cell graft. All receptors come from a human donor who donated a stem cell graft to a child with acute myeloid leukemia.

The table lists this clonotype with a few counts. V and J are TRBV27 and TRBJ2-3, with D uncertain. The germline V gene encodes CDR1 MNHEY and CDR2 SMNVEV (reference sequence). The CDR3 totals 13 residues. Trimming left V 6 bases short and J 0 bases short, with 7 bases between. In DNA, the CDR3 is TGTGCCAGCAGAAAGATTAGCACAGATACGCAGTATTTT. It yields the protein CASRKISTDTQYF.

This clonotype was detected ten times or more. The chain recombines TRBV10-3 with TRBJ1-4; weak D call: TRBD1 (5 bases). Germline CDR1 reads ENHRY; CDR2 reads SYGVKD. The CDR3 sequence is 16 residues long. V was trimmed by 0 bases and J by 7 bases, leaving 15 bases between them. Here the CDR3 DNA reads TGTGCCATCAGTGAGTCCGGGGCGTCCGGGCGTGAAAAACTGTTTTTT. Translation: CAISESGASGREKLFF.

This clonotype was seen a few times. V is TRBV20-1 and J is TRBJ2-7, with a possible D match to TRBD2 (5 bases). Germline-derived CDR1 and CDR2 are DFQATT and SNEGSKA (reference sequence). The length of the CDR3 is 13 residues. Trimming cost V 3 bases and J 3 bases, with 12 bases left between them. CDR3 region: CSASWSSNYEQYF. CDR3 in DNA: TGCAGTGCTAGCTGGTCTAGCAACTACGAGCAGTACTTC.

This clonotype was seen repeatedly, ten times or more. The V and J genes are TRBV27 and TRBJ2-7; TRBD1 is a possible D gene (6 bases). Per the germline V gene, CDR1 is MNHEY and CDR2 is SMNVEV (reference sequence). Trimming stripped 4 bases from V and 2 bases from J, with 12 bases between. This CDR3 spans 14 amino acids. The CDR3 DNA sequence: TGTGCCAGCAGTTCAAGGGGGTCGGCCTACGAGCAGTACTTC. Translated: CASSSRGSAYEQYF.

This sequence joins TRBV29-1 and TRBJ1-1, with 11 bases lining up with TRBD1. V dropped 4 bases and J dropped 7; count of bases not matched to a gene: 11. This CDR3 spans 15 amino acids. CDR1 is SQVTM and CDR2 is ANQGSEA in the germline V gene. CDR3 DNA: TGCAGCGTTGGCCGGGGACAGGGGGTCGGGGATGAAGCTTTCTTT. This encodes CSVGRGQGVGDEAFF.

This clonotype has at least ten counts. A junction end diverges from the germline sequence, so it may reflect a read error. This chain joins TRBV4-1 and TRBJ1-1; D is unclear. This CDR3 spans 14 amino acids. CDR1 MGHRA and CDR2 YSYEKL come from the germline V gene. In DNA form, the CDR3 reads TGCGCCAGCAGCCAGGTAGGAGGGAACCCTGAAGCTTTCTTT. Protein sequence: CASSQVGGNPEAFF.

The table lists this clonotype with a few counts. The V call is TRBV20-1, the J call TRBJ2-4; D unresolved. Germline CDR1 and CDR2: DFQATT and SNEGSKA (reference sequence). This CDR3 is built from 15 residues. This CDR3 reads CSPKVPGRRKNIQYF. In nucleotides, the CDR3 is TGCAGCCCTAAGGTTCCGGGCAGGCGGAAAAACATTCAGTACTTC.

In its sample, this clonotype was seen a few times. The J gene is TRBJ2-4, the V gene TRBV20-1, with a possible D match to TRBD2 (6 bases). CDR1 is DFQATT and CDR2 is SNEGSKA in the germline V gene (reference sequence). The length of the CDR3 is 14 residues. The V end was cut by 6 bases, the J end by 2 bases, with 14 bases between. CDR3 in amino acids: CSAPGVVPKNIQYF. CDR3 bases: TGCAGTGCCCCGGGGGTTGTTCCCAAAAACATTCAGTACTTC.

This chain joins TRBV20-1 and TRBJ2-4, with D possibly matching TRBD2 (5 bases). With 6 bases removed from V and 4 bases from J, the gap between germline ends came to 16 bases. Germline CDR1 DFQATT, CDR2 SNEGSKA (reference sequence). The CDR3 totals 14 residues. The CDR3 loop is CSASHRGDKNIQYF. The CDR3 DNA reads as TGCAGTGCCTCCCACCGGGGAGATAAAAACATTCAGTACTTC.

A few counts support this clonotype. The genes are TRBV20-1 and TRBJ2-1; no clear D. The germline CDR1 and CDR2 sequences are DFQATT and SNEGSKA (reference sequence). The V gene lost 3 bases and the J gene lost 4 bases, with 10 bases spanning the gap. This CDR3 region has 13 residues. CDR3 loop: CSASQPLYNEQFF. As DNA, the CDR3 is TGCAGTGCTAGTCAGCCCTTATACAATGAGCAGTTCTTC.

J is TRBJ2-3 and V is TRBV5-1; 12 bases map to TRBD2. Germline loops: CDR1 SGHRS, CDR2 YFSETQ. The CDR3 consists of 22 residues. V shed 1 base and J 0 bases; nucleotides not matched to a gene: 18. CDR3 bases: TGCGCCAGCAGCTTGACCCCACCCGACGGAGGACTAGCGGGGCTTAGCACAGATACGCAGTATTTT. Translated, it gives CASSLTPPDGGLAGLSTDTQYF.

This chain links TRBV5-1 with TRBJ2-5, with 13 positions matching TRBD2. After removal of 5 bases from V and 1 base from J, the junction contained 8 bases not matched to a gene. Germline lookup yields CDR1 SGHRS and CDR2 YFSETQ. The CDR3 has 17 amino acids. The CDR3 protein is CASRAPTSGGPQETQYF. CDR3 sequence (DNA): TGCGCCAGCAGAGCTCCGACTAGCGGGGGGCCCCAAGAGACCCAGTACTTC.

The rearrangement links TRBV30 to TRBJ2-3; D ambiguous. Germline CDR1 and CDR2: GTSNPN and SVGIG (reference sequence). Trimming removed 1 base from V and 4 bases from J, with 3 bases in between. The CDR3 contains 11 residues. This CDR3 reads CAWSAPDTQYF. In nucleotides, the CDR3 is TGTGCCTGGAGTGCCCCAGATACGCAGTATTTT.

This clonotype has only a few counts. The chain employs TRBV24-1 and TRBJ1-2; D is unclear. The CDR3 has 13 residues. Trimming took 2 bases from V and 6 from J, leaving 9 bases between them. The germline gives CDR1 KGHDR, CDR2 SFDVKD. The CDR3: CATSDSSRDGYTF. CDR3 DNA sequence: TGTGCCACCAGTGATTCGTCGAGGGATGGCTACACCTTC.

This clonotype was detected a few times. This chain joins TRBV7-2 and TRBJ2-7, with D possibly TRBD1 on 7 matching bases. CDR1 is SGHTA, CDR2 FQGNSA, per germline. Trimming took 5 bases from V and 7 from J, leaving 21 bases between them. CDR3 length: 15 amino acids. CDR3 sequence reads: CASSGQGGYTGEQYF. The CDR3, as DNA: TGTGCCAGCAGCGGTCAGGGGGGTTACACCGGGGAGCAGTACTTC. Filled out from reference TRBV7-2 and TRBJ2-7, the complete variable domain reads GAGVSQSPSNKVTEKGKDVELRCDPISGHTALYWYRQSLGQGLEFLIYFQGNSAPDKSGLPSDRFSAERTGGSVSTLTIQRTQQEDSAVYLCASSGQGGYTGEQYFGPGTRLTVT.

This clonotype turned up a few times. The chain employs TRBV15 and TRBJ1-5; no reliable D call. This CDR3 region has 13 residues. V gave up 5 bases and J gave up 3 bases, with 8 bases separating them. The germline CDR1 and CDR2 sequences are LNHNV and YYDKDF (reference sequence). For the CDR3, the DNA is TGTGCCACCAGCTCAGACCCCAATCAGCCCCAGCATTTT. It specifies CATSSDPNQPQHF.

This clonotype was detected only once. The germline gene is not matched at one end of the junction; a read error may be the cause. CDR3 residues: CASSLGGVGETQHF. DNA for the CDR3: TGCGCCAGCAGCTTGGGAGGGGTTGGAGAGACCCAGCACTTC. The gene calls are TRBV5-1 and TRBJ2-5; possibly TRBD1 or TRBD2 for D (5 bases each). The CDR3 extends over 14 amino acids. Germline lookup yields CDR1 SGHRS and CDR2 YFSETQ.

This chain links TRBV6-1 with TRBJ1-1; no clear D gene. CDR1 and CDR2 from the germline V gene are MNHNS and SASEGT. The V end lost 7 bases, the J end lost 5 bases, and 23 bases lay between the germline ends. This CDR3 comprises 16 residues. The CDR3 loop is CASTYRFTAGGTEAFF. CDR3 bases: TGTGCCAGCACCTACCGATTCACAGCCGGAGGGACTGAAGCTTTCTTT.

With respect to this clonotype: A much larger clonotype is one base distant, so this may be a read error. The rearrangement links TRBV4-2 to TRBJ2-5, with 8 bases matching TRBD1. Trimming at V came to 0 bases and at J to 1 base, leaving 7 bases not matched to a gene. Germline loops: CDR1 LGHNA, CDR2 YNFKEQ. The CDR3 is made up of 17 amino acids. For the CDR3, the DNA is TGTGCCAGCAGCCAAGACGGTTCCACAGGGGGCCAAGAGACCCAGTACTTC. Its protein is CASSQDGSTGGQETQYF.

This clonotype was detected a few times. Here the CDR3 reads CASSYSGQGPPYEQYF. CDR3 nucleotide sequence: TGTGCCAGCAGTTACTCGGGACAGGGCCCCCCCTACGAGCAGTACTTC. The chain employs TRBV6-5 and TRBJ2-7, with 9 bases lining up with TRBD1. This CDR3 is built from 16 residues. Germline CDR1 reads MNHEY; CDR2 reads SVGAGI. The junction had 5 bases not matched to a gene; V was cut back by 0 bases and J by 2 bases.

This chain uses TRBV12-3 or TRBV12-4 with TRBJ2-4; 8 nucleotides align to TRBD1. The ends lost 6 bases at V and 8 bases at J; junction bases unmatched: 6. This CDR3 contains 13 residues. Written as DNA, the CDR3 is TGTGCCAGCAGAGTAACAGGGGGGCACATTCAGTACTTC. This encodes CASRVTGGHIQYF.

This clonotype was observed once. The rearrangement uses TRBV7-3 and TRBJ2-3; TRBD2 aligns across 9 bases. The CDR3 has 13 amino acids. Looked up from germline, CDR1 is SGHTA and CDR2 is FQGTGA. Trimming at V came to 5 bases and at J to 8 bases, leaving 5 bases not matched to a gene. CDR3 loop: CASSPNSGGTQYF. The CDR3 nucleotides are TGTGCCAGCAGCCCAAATAGCGGGGGTACGCAGTATTTT. Combining the CDR3 with reference TRBV7-3 and TRBJ2-3 gives the whole variable domain GAGVSQTPSNKVTEKGKYVELRCDPISGHTALYWYRQSLGQGPEFLIYFQGTGAADDSGLPNDRFFAVRPEGSVSTLKIQRTERGDSAVYLCASSPNSGGTQYFGPGTRLTVL.

CDR3 bases: TGCGCCAGCAGCTTGGCCAAACTGAACACTGAAGCTTTCTTT. Encoded protein: CASSLAKLNTEAFF. J is TRBJ1-1 and V is TRBV5-1; no reliable D call. Looked up from germline, CDR1 is SGHRS and CDR2 is YFSETQ. This CDR3 comprises 14 residues. V was cut by 0 bases and J by 0 bases, with 6 bases left in between.

The V call is TRBV5-6, the J call TRBJ2-3; 7 nucleotides match TRBD1. The trim removed 1 base at V and 2 bases at J, leaving 4 bases unmatched. This CDR3 spans 15 amino acids. Germline V gene data show CDR1 as SGHDT and CDR2 as YYEEEE. The CDR3 nucleotides read TGTGCCAGCAGCTTGACGGGACAGCCCACAGATACGCAGTATTTT. Translating gives CASSLTGQPTDTQYF.

This clonotype has a handful of counts. This chain uses TRBV20-1 with TRBJ1-5; D perhaps matches TRBD1 (5 bases). The V end lost 2 bases, the J end lost 6 bases, and 11 bases lay between the germline ends. Germline CDR1 is DFQATT and CDR2 is SNEGSKA (reference sequence). There are 13 residues in the CDR3. CDR3 residues: CSARQGSGQPQHF. The CDR3, as DNA: TGCAGTGCTAGACAGGGATCGGGTCAGCCCCAGCATTTT.